Listed below are T cell receptor beta chains from one sample, sequenced in a study of cytomegalovirus exposure and HLA in healthy donors. TCRdb's copy holds only in-frame clones and misses some; the assay was immunoSEQ multiplex PCR. The table shows about 100,000 clones, with 65% to 80% occurring only once. The sequencing input was PBMCs. Receptor source: a man aged 40-50 years in good health and CMV-seropositive. The CDR3 runs from the conserved cysteine through the conserved F or W. The D gene is left open where the match is weak. Some rows mark clone size as missing; the rest say once, few, many or name a class of expanded clone.

abundance,j_gene,v_gene,d_gene,CDR3nt,CDR3aa
-,TRBJ2-7,TRBV29-1,-,TGCAGCGTTGAATATGTCTACGAGCAGTACTTC,CSVEYVYEQYF
-,TRBJ1-1,TRBV6-1,TRBD1,TGTGCCAGCAGAGAAATACAGGGGGCGAACACTGAAGCTTTCTTT,CASREIQGANTEAFF
-,TRBJ2-7,TRBV11-3,TRBD1,TGTGCCAGCAGCCCTTCTTGGGACAGGAACTACGAGCAGTACTTC,CASSPSWDRNYEQYF
-,TRBJ2-3,TRBV5-1,-,TGCGCCAGCAGCCCGCGTCGGACTGCATCTAGCACAGATACGCAGTATTTT,CASSPRRTASSTDTQYF
-,TRBJ1-1,TRBV27,-,TGTGCCGGCGGGGGTTTTGCCCCGGCCGGGGCTTTCTTT,CAGGGFAPAGAFF
-,TRBJ2-2,TRBV5-6,TRBD2,TGTGCCAGCAGCTTGGAACTAGCGGGAGGCCTTAGGACCGGGGAGCTGTTTTTT,CASSLELAGGLRTGELFF
-,TRBJ2-3,TRBV4-3,TRBD2,TGCGCCAGCAGCCAAGAAGCGGGGCGGTACAGCACAGATACGCAGTATTTT,CASSQEAGRYSTDTQYF
-,TRBJ1-5,TRBV6-1,TRBD1,TGTGCCACCCGGTGTAAACAGGGGGACCAGCCCCAGCATTTT,CATRCKQGDQPQHF
once,TRBJ2-1,TRBV10-3,TRBD2,TGTGCCATCAGTGAGTCCGGGGGGTCCTACAATGAGCAGTTCTTC,CAISESGGSYNEQFF
-,TRBJ2-3,TRBV5-1,-,TGCGCCAGCAGCTTGGAACTTTCTAGCACAGATACGCAGTATTTT,CASSLELSSTDTQYF
-,TRBJ1-5,TRBV25-1,-,TGTGCCAGCAGTGACCGGGACACCAATCAGCCCCAGCATTTT,CASSDRDTNQPQHF
-,TRBJ2-7,TRBV7-9,TRBD2,TGTGCCAGCAGCACCCAGGGCCCTAGCGGGGTGCACGAGCAGTACTTC,CASSTQGPSGVHEQYF
-,TRBJ2-7,TRBV5-4,-,TGTGCCAGCAGCCCAGAAATATCCAGGTCCTACGAGCAGTACTTC,CASSPEISRSYEQYF
-,TRBJ2-7,TRBV29-1,-,TGCAGCGTGGGGCCAGGGCCTACCTACGAGCAGTACTTC,CSVGPGPTYEQYF
-,TRBJ1-1,TRBV9,TRBD1,TGTGCCAGCAGCGTAGAGGGACAGGGACTCACTGAAGCTTTCTTT,CASSVEGQGLTEAFF
-,TRBJ2-3,TRBV5-5,TRBD2,TGTGCCAGCAGCCAAGGGGCTAGCGGGAGATCGGATACGCAGTATTTT,CASSQGASGRSDTQYF
-,TRBJ1-1,TRBV6-1,TRBD1,TGTGCCAGCATTAGGGACAGGAACACTGAAGCTTTCTTT,CASIRDRNTEAFF
-,TRBJ1-2,TRBV5-4,-,TGTGCCAGCAGTCAACGACAGACCAACTATGGCTACACCTTC,CASSQRQTNYGYTF
-,TRBJ2-5,TRBV11-2,-,TGTGCCAGCAGCCCGCGACCAGGGGCGGGAGAGACCCAGTACTTC,CASSPRPGAGETQYF
-,TRBJ1-6,TRBV7-6,-,TGTGCCAGCAGCTTAGAGTCGGGGGTAGGGAATTCACCCCTCCACTTT,CASSLESGVGNSPLHF
-,TRBJ2-2,TRBV5-4,TRBD2,TGTGCCAGCAGCTTGGTACTAGCGGGGGGGCAGGAGCTGTTTTTT,CASSLVLAGGQELFF
-,TRBJ1-5,TRBV6-5,-,TGTGCCAGCAGTTATGGACAGAGCAATCAGCCCCAGCATTTT,CASSYGQSNQPQHF
-,TRBJ1-6,TRBV7-9,-,TGTGCCAGCAGCGATGGGACATCATATAATTCACCCCTCCACTTT,CASSDGTSYNSPLHF
-,TRBJ2-3,TRBV5-4,TRBD2,TGTGCCAGCAGCTTGGTCCATAGCGGGGGGCGGGCAGATACGCAGTATTTT,CASSLVHSGGRADTQYF
-,TRBJ2-6,TRBV28,TRBD1,TGTGCCAGCAGTCGGGACAGGGACCGATCTGGGGCCAACGTCCTGACTTTC,CASSRDRDRSGANVLTF
-,TRBJ1-5,TRBV4-3,-,TGCGCCAGCAGCCCCGGAACTAACAATCAGCCCCAGCATTTT,CASSPGTNNQPQHF
-,TRBJ1-2,TRBV18,TRBD1,TGTGCCAGCTCACCACCGCAGGGGACAGGCGGCTACACCTTC,CASSPPQGTGGYTF
-,TRBJ1-3,TRBV4-1,TRBD1,TGCGCCAGCAGCCAAGGGGCTCTCCGGGACAGGGCTGGAAACACCATATATTTT,CASSQGALRDRAGNTIYF
-,TRBJ1-3,TRBV7-9,-,TGTGCCAGCAGCTTAACAGGCTCTGGAAACACCATATATTTT,CASSLTGSGNTIYF
-,TRBJ1-3,TRBV10-3,-,TGTGCCATCACGGGAAATGGAAACACCATATATTTT,CAITGNGNTIYF
-,TRBJ2-5,TRBV9,TRBD2,TGTGCCAGCAGCGTGGACCCGAGCGGGAGCAGAGAGACCCAGTACTTC,CASSVDPSGSRETQYF
few,TRBJ2-5,TRBV6-6,-,TGTGCCAGCGGGGGGATTAGCAGGCGCCAAGAGACCCAGTACTTC,CASGGISRRQETQYF
-,TRBJ1-4,TRBV6-5,-,TGTGCCAGCAGTTACTCGGGCAGGGCTACTAATGAAAAACTGTTTTTT,CASSYSGRATNEKLFF
-,TRBJ1-3,TRBV5-6,TRBD1,TGTGCCAGCAGCTTGGGGGGGACAGCCAGGGTCATATATTTT,CASSLGGTARVIYF
-,TRBJ2-1,TRBV4-1,TRBD2,TGCGCCAGCAGCCAAGGGGCGGGGGGGCTAATGAATGAGCAGTTCTTC,CASSQGAGGLMNEQFF
few,TRBJ2-3,TRBV4-2,TRBD2,TGTGCCAGCAGCCAAGCAGGACTAGCGGGGGTAGATACGCAGTATTTT,CASSQAGLAGVDTQYF
-,TRBJ2-1,TRBV7-9,TRBD2,TGTGCCAGCAGCTTAGCGGGACTAGCGGGAGGGGGAAACAATGAGCAGTTCTTC,CASSLAGLAGGGNNEQFF
-,TRBJ1-4,TRBV28,-,TGTGCCAGCAGTTTAGTTACAACTAATGAAAAACTGTTTTTT,CASSLVTTNEKLFF
-,TRBJ2-7,TRBV10-3,TRBD2,TGTGCCATCAGTATGGGAGGGAACAACTACGAGCAGTACTTC,CAISMGGNNYEQYF
-,TRBJ1-5,TRBV19,-,TGTGCCAGTAGTATCTGGAGGGCGAGCAATCAGCCCCAGCATTTT,CASSIWRASNQPQHF
-,TRBJ2-3,TRBV10-3,TRBD2,TGTGCCATCAGTGAACCGGGACTAGGCAGGGATACGCAGTATTTT,CAISEPGLGRDTQYF
-,TRBJ1-4,TRBV28,TRBD1,TGTGCCAGCACCAATGGGGGACAGGGGGTCAAACTGTTTTTT,CASTNGGQGVKLFF
few,TRBJ2-3,TRBV29-1,-,TGCAGCGTTGAAGAGGGGGCCAATACGCAGTATTTT,CSVEEGANTQYF
few,TRBJ2-2,TRBV29-1,TRBD2,TGCAGCGTTGAGAATAGCGGGGAAAACACCGGGGAGCTGTTTTTT,CSVENSGENTGELFF
-,TRBJ2-2,TRBV6-1,TRBD1,TGTGCCAGCCAGACAGGGGGCTTGAACACCGGGGAGCTGTTTTTT,CASQTGGLNTGELFF
-,TRBJ2-5,TRBV7-9,-,TGTGCCAGCAGCTTAGACGGCGGAGGACAGGAGGGGGAGACCCAGTACTTC,CASSLDGGGQEGETQYF
-,TRBJ2-3,TRBV5-1,-,TGCGCCAGCAGTGAAAGGACTATCACAGATACGCAGTATTTT,CASSERTITDTQYF
once,TRBJ2-3,TRBV5-6,TRBD2,TGTGCCAGCAGCTTGGCGGCTAGCGGGATCACCACAGATACGCAGTATTTT,CASSLAASGITTDTQYF
-,TRBJ2-1,TRBV10-3,TRBD2,TGTGCCATCCTTCGAGCGGGGGGTGAGCAGTTCTTC,CAILRAGGEQFF
-,TRBJ2-5,TRBV5-1,-,TGCGCCAGCAGCTCCAGCGGGACACCATATACGGGGACCCAGTACTTC,CASSSSGTPYTGTQYF
-,TRBJ2-7,TRBV19,-,TGTGCCACTTGGGCGGGGCGGACCTACGAGCAGTACTTC,CATWAGRTYEQYF
few,TRBJ1-2,TRBV7-9,TRBD1,TGTGCCAGCAGCCCACCGACCCAGGGGGTACATGGCTACACCTTC,CASSPPTQGVHGYTF